This section outlines one TCR beta chain sequence together with its context. This sample is drawn from a study of OX40 agonist ivuxolimab in advanced cancers. Study details: The treatment was a fully human IgG2 OX40 agonist, ivuxolimab. Prior checkpoint blockade (anti-PD-1, anti-PD-L1 or anti-CTLA-4) was permitted; 40% had it.

Assay: immunoSEQ multiplex PCR; the TCRdb copy retains only in-frame clones and omits some. Among more than 40,000 clones, around 77% were seen once, and the ten largest hold 2% to 2.5%. The V and J ends lost 1 base and 1 base respectively, with 9 bases between them. Germline V gene data show CDR1 as SGHNT and CDR2 as YYREEE (reference sequence). The CDR3 spans 14 residues. The chain is built from TRBV5-4 and TRBJ2-7, with no clear D. This TCR came from an adult with an advanced solid tumor such as melanoma, head and neck, liver or kidney cancer. Sequenced here: CD4+ or CD8+ T cells sorted from blood, sampled in a trial of the OX40 agonist ivuxolimab. In DNA, the CDR3 is TGTGCCAGCAGCTTGAGCCCGATTTCCTACGAGCAGTACTTC. As protein: CASSLSPISYEQYF.